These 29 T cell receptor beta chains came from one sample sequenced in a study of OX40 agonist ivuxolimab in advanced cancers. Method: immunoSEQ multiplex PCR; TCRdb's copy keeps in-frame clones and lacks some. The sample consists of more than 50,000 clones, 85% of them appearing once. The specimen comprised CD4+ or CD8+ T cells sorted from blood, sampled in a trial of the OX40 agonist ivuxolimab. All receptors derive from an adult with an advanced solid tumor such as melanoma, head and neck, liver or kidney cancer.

CDR3 protein: CASSLRLAGGADTQYF. CDR3 nucleotides: TGTGCCAGCAGCCTTAGACTAGCGGGAGGGGCGGATACGCAGTATTTT. The V gene is TRBV7-3, the J gene TRBJ2-3; TRBD2 aligns across 14 bases. J gave up 6 bases and V 5 bases, and 7 bases lay outside the gene matches. Germline V gene sequence: CDR1 SGHTA, CDR2 FQGTGA. This CDR3 region has 16 residues.

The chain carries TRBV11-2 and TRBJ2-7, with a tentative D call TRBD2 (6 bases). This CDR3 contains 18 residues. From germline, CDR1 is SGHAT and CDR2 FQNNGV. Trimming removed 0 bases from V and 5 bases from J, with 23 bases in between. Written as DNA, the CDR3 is TGTGCCAGCAGCTTAGACGCTGGAGGGGCAAGAGGGGCCCACGAGCAGTACTTC. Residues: CASSLDAGGARGAHEQYF.

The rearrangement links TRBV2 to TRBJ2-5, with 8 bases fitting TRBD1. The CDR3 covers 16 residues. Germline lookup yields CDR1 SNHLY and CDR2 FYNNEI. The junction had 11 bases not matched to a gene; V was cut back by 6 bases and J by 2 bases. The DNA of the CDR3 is TGTGCCAGCAGCAAAGGACAGGGCTTAGTACAAGAGACCCAGTACTTC. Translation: CASSKGQGLVQETQYF.

The CDR3 spells CASSFGGSTDTQYF. The CDR3 DNA sequence: TGTGCCAGCAGTTTCGGGGGGAGCACAGATACGCAGTATTTT. The chain joins TRBV27 to TRBJ2-3; the match to TRBD2 covers 7 bases. The germline CDR1 and CDR2 sequences are MNHEY and SMNVEV (reference sequence). The trim removed 3 bases at V and 0 bases at J, leaving 0 bases unmatched. This CDR3 contains 14 residues.

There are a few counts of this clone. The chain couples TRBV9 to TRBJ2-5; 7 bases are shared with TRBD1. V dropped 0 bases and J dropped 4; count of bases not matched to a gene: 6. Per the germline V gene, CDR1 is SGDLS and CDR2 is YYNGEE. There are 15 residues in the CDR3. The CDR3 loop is CASSVGDSRAETQYF. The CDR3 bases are TGTGCCAGCAGCGTAGGGGACAGCCGAGCAGAGACCCAGTACTTC. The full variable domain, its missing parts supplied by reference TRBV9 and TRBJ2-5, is DSGVTQTPKHLITATGQRVTLRCSPRSGDLSVYWYQQSLDQGLQFLIQYYNGEERAKGNILERFSAQQFPDLHSELNLSSLELGDSALYFCASSVGDSRAETQYFGPGTRLLVL.

This chain's CDR3 is CASSPTANTEAFF. CDR3 bases: TGTGCCAGCAGTCCGACAGCGAACACTGAAGCTTTCTTT. The chain has TRBV28 and TRBJ1-1; perhaps TRBD1 as D (5 bases). Deletions cut 5 bases from V and 1 base from J, with 8 bases between. The CDR3 totals 13 residues. CDR1 MDHEN and CDR2 SYDVKM come from the germline V gene.

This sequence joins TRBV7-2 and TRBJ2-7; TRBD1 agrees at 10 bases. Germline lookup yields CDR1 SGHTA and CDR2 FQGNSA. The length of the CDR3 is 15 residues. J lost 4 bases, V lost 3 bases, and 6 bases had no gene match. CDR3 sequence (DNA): TGTGCCAGCAGCTTTGATCGGGACAGGGGTTACGAGCAGTACTTC. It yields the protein CASSFDRDRGYEQYF.

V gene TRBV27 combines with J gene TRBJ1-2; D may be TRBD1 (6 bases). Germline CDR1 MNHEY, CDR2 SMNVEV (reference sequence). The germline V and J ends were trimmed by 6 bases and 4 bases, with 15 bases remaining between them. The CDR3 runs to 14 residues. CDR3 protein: CASRQRGGIYGYTF. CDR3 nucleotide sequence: TGTGCCAGCAGGCAGAGAGGGGGTATCTATGGCTACACCTTC.

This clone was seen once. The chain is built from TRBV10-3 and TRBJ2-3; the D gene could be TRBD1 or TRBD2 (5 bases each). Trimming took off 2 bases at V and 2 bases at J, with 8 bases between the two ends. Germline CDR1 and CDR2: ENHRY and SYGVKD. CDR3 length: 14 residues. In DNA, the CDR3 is TGTGCCATCAGTGAGGGGGGTGACACAGATACGCAGTATTTT. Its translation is CAISEGGDTDTQYF.

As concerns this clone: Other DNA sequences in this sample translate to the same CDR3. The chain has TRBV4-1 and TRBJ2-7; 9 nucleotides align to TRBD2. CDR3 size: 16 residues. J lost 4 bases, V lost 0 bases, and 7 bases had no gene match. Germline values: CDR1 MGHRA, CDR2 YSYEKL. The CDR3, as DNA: TGCGCCAGCAGCCAAGACCTCCTAGCGGGAAGGTACGAGCAGTACTTC. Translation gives CASSQDLLAGRYEQYF.

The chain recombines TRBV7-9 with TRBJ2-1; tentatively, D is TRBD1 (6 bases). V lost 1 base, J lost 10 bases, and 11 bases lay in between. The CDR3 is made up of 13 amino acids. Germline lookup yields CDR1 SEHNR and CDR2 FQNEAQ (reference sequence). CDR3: CASSLGSGDEQFF. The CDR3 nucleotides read TGTGCCAGCAGCTTAGGTTCAGGGGACGAGCAGTTCTTC.

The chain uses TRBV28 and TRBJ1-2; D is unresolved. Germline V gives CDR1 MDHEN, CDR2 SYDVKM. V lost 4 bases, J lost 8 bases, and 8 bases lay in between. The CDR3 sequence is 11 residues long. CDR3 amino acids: CASSSEYGYTF. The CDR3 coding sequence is TGTGCCAGCAGTTCCGAATACGGCTACACCTTC.

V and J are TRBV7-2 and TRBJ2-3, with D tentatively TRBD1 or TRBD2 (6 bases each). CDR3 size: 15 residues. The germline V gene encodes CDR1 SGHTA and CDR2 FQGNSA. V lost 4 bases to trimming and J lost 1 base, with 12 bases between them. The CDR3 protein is CASSSGAGRTDTQYF. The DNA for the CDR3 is TGTGCCAGCAGCTCGGGGGCGGGACGCACAGATACGCAGTATTTT.

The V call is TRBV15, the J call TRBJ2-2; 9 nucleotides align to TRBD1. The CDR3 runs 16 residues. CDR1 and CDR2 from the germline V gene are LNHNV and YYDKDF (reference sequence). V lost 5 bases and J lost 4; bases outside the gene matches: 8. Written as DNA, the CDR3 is TGTGCCACCAGCGGTTATGGACAGGGGCGCACCGGGGAGCTGTTTTTT. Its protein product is CATSGYGQGRTGELFF.

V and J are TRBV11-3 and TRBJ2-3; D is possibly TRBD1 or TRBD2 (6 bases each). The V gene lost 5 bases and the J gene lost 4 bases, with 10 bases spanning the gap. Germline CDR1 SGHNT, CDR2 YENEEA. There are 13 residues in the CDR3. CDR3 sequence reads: CASSGGGADTQYF. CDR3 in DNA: TGTGCCAGCAGCGGGGGCGGGGCAGATACGCAGTATTTT.

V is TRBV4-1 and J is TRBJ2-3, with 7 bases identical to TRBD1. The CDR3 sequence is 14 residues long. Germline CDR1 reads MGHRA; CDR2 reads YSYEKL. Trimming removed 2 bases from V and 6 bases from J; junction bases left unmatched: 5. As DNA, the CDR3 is TGCGCCAGCAGCCAACGGACAGGCCTGGATACGCAGTATTTT. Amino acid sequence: CASSQRTGLDTQYF.

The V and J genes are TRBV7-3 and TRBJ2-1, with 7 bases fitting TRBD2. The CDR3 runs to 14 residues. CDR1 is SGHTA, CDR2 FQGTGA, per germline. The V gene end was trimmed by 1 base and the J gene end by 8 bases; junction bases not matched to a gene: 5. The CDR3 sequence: CASSLSGSGDEQFF. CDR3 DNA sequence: TGTGCCAGCAGCTTAAGCGGGAGTGGGGATGAGCAGTTCTTC.

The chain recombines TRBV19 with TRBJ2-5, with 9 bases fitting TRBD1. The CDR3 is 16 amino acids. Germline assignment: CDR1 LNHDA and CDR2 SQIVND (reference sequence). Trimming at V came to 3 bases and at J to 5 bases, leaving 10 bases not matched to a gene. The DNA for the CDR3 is TGTGCCAGTAGTATCTTGGGACAGGGAGGGTCGGAGACCCAGTACTTC. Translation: CASSILGQGGSETQYF.

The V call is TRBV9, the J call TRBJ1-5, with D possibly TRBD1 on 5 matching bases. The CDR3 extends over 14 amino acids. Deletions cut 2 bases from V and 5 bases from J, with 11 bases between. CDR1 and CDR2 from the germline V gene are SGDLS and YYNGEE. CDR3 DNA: TGTGCCAGCAGCGTGGGGCCCGGGGATCAGCCCCAGCATTTT. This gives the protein CASSVGPGDQPQHF. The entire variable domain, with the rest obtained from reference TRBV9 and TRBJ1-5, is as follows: DSGVTQTPKHLITATGQRVTLRCSPRSGDLSVYWYQQSLDQGLQFLIQYYNGEERAKGNILERFSAQQFPDLHSELNLSSLELGDSALYFCASSVGPGDQPQHFGDGTRLSIL.

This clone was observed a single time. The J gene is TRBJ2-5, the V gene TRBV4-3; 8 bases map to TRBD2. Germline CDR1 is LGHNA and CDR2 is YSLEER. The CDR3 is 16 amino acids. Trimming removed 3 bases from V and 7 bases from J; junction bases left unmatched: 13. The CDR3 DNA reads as TGCGCCAGCAGCCATGGGGGGAGCGGGGGCGCGGGGACCCAGTACTTC. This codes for CASSHGGSGGAGTQYF.

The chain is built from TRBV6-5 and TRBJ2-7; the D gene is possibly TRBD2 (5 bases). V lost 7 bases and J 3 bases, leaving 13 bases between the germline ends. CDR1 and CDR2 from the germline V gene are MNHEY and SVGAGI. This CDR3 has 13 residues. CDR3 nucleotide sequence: TGTGCCAGCAATCCGGCGGGCAGCTACGAGCAGTACTTC. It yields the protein CASNPAGSYEQYF.

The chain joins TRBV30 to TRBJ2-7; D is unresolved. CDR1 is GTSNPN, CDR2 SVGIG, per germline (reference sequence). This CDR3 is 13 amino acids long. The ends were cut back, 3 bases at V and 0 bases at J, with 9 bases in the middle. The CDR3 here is CAWRSADSYEQYF. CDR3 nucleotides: TGTGCCTGGAGATCGGCTGACTCCTACGAGCAGTACTTC.

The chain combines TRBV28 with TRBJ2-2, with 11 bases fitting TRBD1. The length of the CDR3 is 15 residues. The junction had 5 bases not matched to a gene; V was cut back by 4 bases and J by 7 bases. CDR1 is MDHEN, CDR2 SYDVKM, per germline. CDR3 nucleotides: TGTGCCAGCAGTTCGCCGGGACAGGGGGGCGGGGAGCTGTTTTTT. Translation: CASSSPGQGGGELFF.

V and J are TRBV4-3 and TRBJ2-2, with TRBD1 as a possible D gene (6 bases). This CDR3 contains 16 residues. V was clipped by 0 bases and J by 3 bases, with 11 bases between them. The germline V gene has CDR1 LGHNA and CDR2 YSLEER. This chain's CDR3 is CASSQDGRGHTGELFF. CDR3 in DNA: TGCGCCAGCAGCCAAGACGGCAGGGGACACACCGGGGAGCTGTTTTTT.

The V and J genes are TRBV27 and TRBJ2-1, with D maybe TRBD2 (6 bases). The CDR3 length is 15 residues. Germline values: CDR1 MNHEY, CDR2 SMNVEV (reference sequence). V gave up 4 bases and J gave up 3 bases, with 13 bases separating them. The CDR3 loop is CASSSPGLLYNEQFF. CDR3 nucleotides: TGTGCCAGCAGTTCCCCGGGACTCCTCTACAATGAGCAGTTCTTC.

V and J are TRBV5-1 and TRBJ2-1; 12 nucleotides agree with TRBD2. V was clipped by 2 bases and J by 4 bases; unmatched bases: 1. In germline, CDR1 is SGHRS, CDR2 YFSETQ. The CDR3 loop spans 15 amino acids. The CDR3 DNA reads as TGCGCCAGCAGCTTTGGACTAGCGGGGTACAATGAGCAGTTCTTC. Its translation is CASSFGLAGYNEQFF.

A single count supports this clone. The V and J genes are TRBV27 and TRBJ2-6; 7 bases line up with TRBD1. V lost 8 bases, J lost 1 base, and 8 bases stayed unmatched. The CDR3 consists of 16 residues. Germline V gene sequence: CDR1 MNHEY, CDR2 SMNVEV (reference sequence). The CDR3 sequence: CASRDSSESGANVLTF. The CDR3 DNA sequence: TGTGCCAGCCGGGACAGCTCCGAATCTGGGGCCAACGTCCTGACTTTC.

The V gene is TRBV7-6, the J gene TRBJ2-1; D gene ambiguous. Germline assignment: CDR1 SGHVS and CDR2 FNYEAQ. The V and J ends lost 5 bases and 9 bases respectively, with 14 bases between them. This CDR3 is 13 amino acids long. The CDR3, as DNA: TGTGCCAGCAGCCCGCCCGCCTCCGTTGAGCAGTTCTTC. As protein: CASSPPASVEQFF.

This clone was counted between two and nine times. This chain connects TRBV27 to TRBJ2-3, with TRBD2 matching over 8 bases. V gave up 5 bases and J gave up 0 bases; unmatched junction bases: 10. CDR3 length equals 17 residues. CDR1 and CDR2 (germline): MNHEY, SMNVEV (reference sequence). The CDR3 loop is CASSPRVAGPSTDTQYF. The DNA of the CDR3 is TGTGCCAGCAGTCCCCGGGTAGCGGGACCTAGCACAGATACGCAGTATTTT.